A selection of T cell receptor beta chains follows, all from one sample in a study of Ad26.COV2.S vaccination and SARS-CoV-2 variants. Sequenced by immunoSEQ multiplex PCR; TCRdb stores in-frame clones only, minus some. The data contain over 400,000 clones, about nine tenths of them seen just once; the ten biggest clones take up about 1.7%. The specimen was peripheral blood, collected in a trial of Ad26.COV2.S vaccine versus placebo. The source of these receptors is a person between 18 and 60 years old who received the Ad26.COV2.S COVID-19 vaccine or a placebo. Each CDR3 is given with its conserved first and last residue. The order of the fields is V gene, J gene, CDR3 protein.

V: TRBV6-9; J: TRBJ2-5; CDR3: CASSSRETQYF
V: TRBV10-2; J: TRBJ1-2; CDR3: CASSVTKSANYGYTF
V: TRBV28; J: TRBJ1-4; CDR3: CATLQGDEKLFF
V: TRBV7-6; J: TRBJ1-1; CDR3: CASSRLLRGAMNTEAFF
V: TRBV19; J: TRBJ1-1; CDR3: CASSKRQDTEAFF
V: TRBV25-1; J: TRBJ2-7; CDR3: CASSGTGGRDEQYF
V: TRBV7-6; J: TRBJ1-2; CDR3: CASSSVSGDRGRGYTF
V: TRBV28; J: TRBJ1-1; CDR3: CASSGGGATEAFF
V: TRBV2; J: TRBJ1-2; CDR3: CASRQETLTGGGGYTF
V: TRBV5-6; J: TRBJ1-3; CDR3: CASSPLDRVSGNTIYF
V: TRBV24-1; J: TRBJ2-3; CDR3: CATSALADSTDTQYF
V: TRBV10-3; J: TRBJ1-2; CDR3: CAISEEGAQGYTF
V: TRBV15; J: TRBJ1-4; CDR3: CATAALLTGEKLFF
V: TRBV2; J: TRBJ1-2; CDR3: CASSNFGANYGYTF
V: TRBV13; J: TRBJ1-2; CDR3: CASSSGQGAAYGYTF
V: TRBV30; J: TRBJ1-3; CDR3: CAWSPSGNTIYF
V: TRBV9; J: TRBJ1-1; CDR3: CASSAEKTGSPVETEAFF
V: TRBV7-6; J: TRBJ1-3; CDR3: CASSLNWIAGAGNTIYF
V: TRBV6-2/TRBV6-3; J: TRBJ1-5; CDR3: CASSRYGRSGNQPQHF
V: TRBV7-2; J: TRBJ1-1; CDR3: CASSLRVRDRNTEAFF
V: TRBV7-2; J: TRBJ2-7; CDR3: CASSAGQVYEQYF
V: TRBV6-6; J: TRBJ2-7; CDR3: CASTREAGRLTYF
V: TRBV5-6; J: TRBJ2-5; CDR3: CASSVTRETQYF
V: TRBV7-6; J: TRBJ2-1; CDR3: CASTGTSTSSYNEQFF
V: TRBV4-1; J: TRBJ2-7; CDR3: CASSRDLPGYEQYF
V: TRBV27; J: TRBJ1-2; CDR3: CASSPVGLSYGYTF
V: TRBV13; J: TRBJ2-2; CDR3: CASTPHRGVPGELFF
V: TRBV30; J: TRBJ2-2; CDR3: CAWSVPGQGTTPGELFF
V: TRBV7-2; J: TRBJ1-2; CDR3: CASSLALGQNNYGYTF
V: TRBV4-1; J: TRBJ2-6; CDR3: CASKRGPGANVLTF
V: TRBV6-2/TRBV6-3; J: TRBJ2-6; CDR3: CASSKSRLRLSGANVLTF
V: TRBV5-1; J: TRBJ2-3; CDR3: CASSLLKGLLIDTQYF
V: TRBV7-6; J: TRBJ2-3; CDR3: CASSLYGGGRTDTQYF
V: TRBV5-4; J: TRBJ2-6; CDR3: CASSLGSMRGANVLTF
V: TRBV25-1; J: TRBJ2-5; CDR3: CASTAVRQETQYF
V: TRBV5-5; J: TRBJ2-2; CDR3: CASSFSVAGAGELFF
V: TRBV12-3/TRBV12-4; J: TRBJ1-4; CDR3: CASSLLSVQKLFF
V: TRBV5-4; J: TRBJ1-2; CDR3: CASSLYPGTGGGYTF
V: TRBV11-2; J: TRBJ2-1; CDR3: CASSLAGSRMNEQFF
V: TRBV24-1; J: TRBJ2-1; CDR3: CATSDGDREQFF
V: TRBV7-9; J: TRBJ2-7; CDR3: CASSLAGDLEQYF
V: TRBV7-2; J: TRBJ2-1; CDR3: CASSFTRGTEQFF
V: TRBV7-6; J: TRBJ2-5; CDR3: CASSLSRYEIEETQYF
V: TRBV4-3; J: TRBJ2-1; CDR3: CASKWRGAPYNEQFF
V: TRBV27; J: TRBJ2-7; CDR3: CASSLSGIDEQYF
V: TRBV30; J: TRBJ1-2; CDR3: CAWSVQTGGGYGYTF
V: TRBV5-6; J: TRBJ2-3; CDR3: CASSLAGNTDTQYF
V: TRBV6-5; J: TRBJ2-1; CDR3: CASSYGILSQGFEQFF
V: TRBV28; J: TRBJ2-7; CDR3: CASSPPGGGGYF
V: TRBV4-1; J: TRBJ2-5; CDR3: CASSQVIGGETQYF
V: TRBV24-1; J: TRBJ2-2; CDR3: CATSDLGPGQTTGELFF
V: TRBV19; J: TRBJ2-7; CDR3: CASSRDRGTYEQYF
V: TRBV28; J: TRBJ2-2; CDR3: CASNLGIGRNTGELFF